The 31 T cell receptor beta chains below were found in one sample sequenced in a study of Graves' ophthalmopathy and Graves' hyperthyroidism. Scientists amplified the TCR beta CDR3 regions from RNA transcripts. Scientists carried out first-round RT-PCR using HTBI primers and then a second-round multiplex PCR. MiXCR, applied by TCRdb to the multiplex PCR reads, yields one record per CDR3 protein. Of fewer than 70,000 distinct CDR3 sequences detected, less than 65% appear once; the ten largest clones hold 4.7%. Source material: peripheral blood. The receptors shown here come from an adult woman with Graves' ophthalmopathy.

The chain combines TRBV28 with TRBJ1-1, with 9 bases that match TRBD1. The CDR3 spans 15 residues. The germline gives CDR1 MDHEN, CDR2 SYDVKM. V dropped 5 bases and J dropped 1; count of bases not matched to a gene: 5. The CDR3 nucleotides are TGTGCCAGCAGTGTTACGACAGGGGGGAACACTGAAGCTTTCTTT. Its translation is CASSVTTGGNTEAFF.

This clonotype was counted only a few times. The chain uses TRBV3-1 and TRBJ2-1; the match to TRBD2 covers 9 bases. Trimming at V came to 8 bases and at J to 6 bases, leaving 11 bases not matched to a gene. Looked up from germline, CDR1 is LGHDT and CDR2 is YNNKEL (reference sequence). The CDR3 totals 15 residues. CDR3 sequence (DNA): TGTGCCAGCGACTCGGGGAAACTAGCGGGCAATGAGCAGTTCTTC. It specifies CASDSGKLAGNEQFF.

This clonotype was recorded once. CDR3 protein: CASSLAGYTDTQYF. CDR3 DNA: TGCGCCAGCAGCTTGGCGGGCTACACAGATACGCAGTATTTT. This rearrangement joins TRBV5-1 to TRBJ2-3; D not resolved. The CDR3 spans 14 residues. Germline CDR1 and CDR2: SGHRS and YFSETQ. Trimming removed 0 bases at V and 2 bases at J, with 7 bases between.

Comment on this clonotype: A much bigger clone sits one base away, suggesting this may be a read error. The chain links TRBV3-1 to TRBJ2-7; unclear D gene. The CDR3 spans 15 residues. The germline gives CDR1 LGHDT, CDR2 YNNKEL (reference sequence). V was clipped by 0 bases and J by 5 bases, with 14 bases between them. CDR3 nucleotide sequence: TGTGCCAGCAGCCAAGAGCTTGGGGAAGGGAACGAGCAGTACTTC. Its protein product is CASSQELGEGNEQYF.

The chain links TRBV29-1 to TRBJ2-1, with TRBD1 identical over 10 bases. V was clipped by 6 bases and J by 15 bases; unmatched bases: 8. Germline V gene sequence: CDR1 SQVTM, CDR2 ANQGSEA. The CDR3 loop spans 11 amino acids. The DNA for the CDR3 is TGCAGCGTCCTCTCGACAGGGGGCGGGTTCTTC. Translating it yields CSVLSTGGGFF.

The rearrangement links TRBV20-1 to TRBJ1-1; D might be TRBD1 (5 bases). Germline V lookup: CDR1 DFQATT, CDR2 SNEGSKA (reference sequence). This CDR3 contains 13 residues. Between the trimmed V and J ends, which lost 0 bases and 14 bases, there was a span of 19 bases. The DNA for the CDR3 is TGCAGTGCTAGAGATGGGACGGGTGGGGGAGCGTTCTTT. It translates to CSARDGTGGGAFF.

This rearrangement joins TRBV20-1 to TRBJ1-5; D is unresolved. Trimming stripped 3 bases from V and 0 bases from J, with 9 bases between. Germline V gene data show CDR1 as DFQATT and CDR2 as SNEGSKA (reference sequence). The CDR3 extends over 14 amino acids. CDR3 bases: TGCAGTGCTAGTAGACGGTATAGCAATCAGCCCCAGCATTTT. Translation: CSASRRYSNQPQHF.

The CDR3 here is CSAPRTSGGQETQYF. The CDR3 bases are TGCAGTGCTCCTCGGACTAGCGGGGGACAAGAGACCCAGTACTTC. The chain uses TRBV20-1 and TRBJ2-5; 13 positions agree with TRBD2. V lost 5 bases and J lost 2; bases outside the gene matches: 5. This CDR3 spans 15 amino acids. Germline assignment: CDR1 DFQATT and CDR2 SNEGSKA (reference sequence).

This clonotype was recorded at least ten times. The CDR3 DNA sequence: TGCGCCAGCAGCCGAGGCGGTTGGGCGGATACGCAGTATTTT. Residues: CASSRGGWADTQYF. The V call is TRBV4-3, the J call TRBJ2-3, with D hard to call. The V end lost 4 bases, the J end lost 6 bases, and 14 bases lay between the germline ends. The CDR3 totals 14 residues. Germline CDR1 LGHNA, CDR2 YSLEER.

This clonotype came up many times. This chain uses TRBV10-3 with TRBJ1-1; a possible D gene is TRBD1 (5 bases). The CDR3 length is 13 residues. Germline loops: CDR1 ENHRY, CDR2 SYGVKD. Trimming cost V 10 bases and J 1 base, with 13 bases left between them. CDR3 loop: CATGDLSNTEAFF. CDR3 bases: TGTGCCACCGGGGACCTATCGAACACTGAAGCTTTCTTT.

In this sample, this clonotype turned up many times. The CDR3 region is CASSTRQGNQPQHF. CDR3 DNA: TGTGCCAGCAGCACCCGACAGGGGAATCAGCCCCAGCATTTT. The rearrangement uses TRBV7-2 and TRBJ1-5; 8 positions agree with TRBD1. Germline loops: CDR1 SGHTA, CDR2 FQGNSA. The CDR3 contains 14 residues. J was trimmed by 4 bases and V by 5 bases; bases with no gene match: 4.

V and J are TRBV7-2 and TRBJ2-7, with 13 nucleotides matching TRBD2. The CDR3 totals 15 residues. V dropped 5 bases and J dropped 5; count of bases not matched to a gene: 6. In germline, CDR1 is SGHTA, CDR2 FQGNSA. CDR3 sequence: CASSPRTSGSDEQYF. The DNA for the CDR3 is TGTGCCAGCAGCCCTCGGACTAGCGGGAGCGACGAGCAGTACTTC.

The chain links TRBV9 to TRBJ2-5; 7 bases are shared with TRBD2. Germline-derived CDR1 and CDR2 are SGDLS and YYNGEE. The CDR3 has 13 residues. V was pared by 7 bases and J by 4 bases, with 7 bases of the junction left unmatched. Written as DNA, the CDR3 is TGTGCCAGCGAGGGGAGGGCCTCAGAGACCCAGTACTTC. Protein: CASEGRASETQYF. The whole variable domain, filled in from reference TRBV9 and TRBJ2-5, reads DSGVTQTPKHLITATGQRVTLRCSPRSGDLSVYWYQQSLDQGLQFLIQYYNGEERAKGNILERFSAQQFPDLHSELNLSSLELGDSALYFCASEGRASETQYFGPGTRLLVL.

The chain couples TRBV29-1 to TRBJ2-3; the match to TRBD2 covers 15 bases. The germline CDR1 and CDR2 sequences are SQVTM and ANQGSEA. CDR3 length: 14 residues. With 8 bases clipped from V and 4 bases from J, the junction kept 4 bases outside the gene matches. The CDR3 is CSSGTSGRSDTQYF. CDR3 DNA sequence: TGCAGCTCGGGGACTAGCGGGAGGTCAGATACGCAGTATTTT.

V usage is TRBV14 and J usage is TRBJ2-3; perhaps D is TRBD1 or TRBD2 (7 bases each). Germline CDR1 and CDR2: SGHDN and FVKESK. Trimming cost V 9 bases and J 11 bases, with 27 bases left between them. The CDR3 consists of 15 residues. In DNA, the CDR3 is TGTGCCAGGGGAGGGGACCACAGGGGCACAGACATGCAGTATTTT. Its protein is CARGGDHRGTDMQYF.

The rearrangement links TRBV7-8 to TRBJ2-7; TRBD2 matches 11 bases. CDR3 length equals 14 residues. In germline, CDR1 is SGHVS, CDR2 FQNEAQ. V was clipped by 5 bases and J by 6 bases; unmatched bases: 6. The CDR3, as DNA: TGTGCCAGCAGCCCGGGACTAGCGGTCGCCGAGCAGTACTTC. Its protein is CASSPGLAVAEQYF. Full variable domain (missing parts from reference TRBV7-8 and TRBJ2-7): GAGVSQSPRYKVAKRGQDVALRCDPISGHVSLFWYQQALGQGPEFLTYFQNEAQLDKSGLPSDRFFAERPEGSVSTLKIQRTQQEDSAVYLCASSPGLAVAEQYFGPGTRLTVT.

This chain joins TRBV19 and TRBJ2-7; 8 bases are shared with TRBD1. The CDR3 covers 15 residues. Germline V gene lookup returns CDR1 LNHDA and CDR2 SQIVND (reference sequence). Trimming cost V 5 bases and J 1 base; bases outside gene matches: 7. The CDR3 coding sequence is TGTGCCAGTAGTCCAGGGGGCGTTCCTTCCTACGAGCAGTACTTC. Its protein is CASSPGGVPSYEQYF. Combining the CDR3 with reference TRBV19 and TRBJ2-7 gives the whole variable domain DGGITQSPKYLFRKEGQNVTLSCEQNLNHDAMYWYRQDPGQGLRLIYYSQIVNDFQKGDIAEGYSVSREKKESFPLTVTSAQKNPTAFYLCASSPGGVPSYEQYFGPGTRLTVT.

The DNA for the CDR3 is TGTGCCATCAGTGAGTCAGACACCACTAATGAAAAACTGTTTTTT. Protein sequence: CAISESDTTNEKLFF. The chain carries TRBV10-3 and TRBJ1-4; D unclear. This CDR3 has 15 amino acids. From germline, CDR1 is ENHRY and CDR2 SYGVKD. The V gene lost 0 bases and the J gene lost 2 bases, with 7 bases spanning the gap.

CDR3 bases: TGTGCCAGCAGTGAACTAGCGGACACGGTTGGCTACACCTTC. The encoded protein is CASSELADTVGYTF. The chain couples TRBV6-4 to TRBJ1-2; tentative D call: TRBD1 (5 bases). The length of the CDR3 is 14 residues. The V and J ends lost 3 bases and 7 bases respectively, with 15 bases between them. Germline V lookup: CDR1 MRHNA, CDR2 SNTAGT.

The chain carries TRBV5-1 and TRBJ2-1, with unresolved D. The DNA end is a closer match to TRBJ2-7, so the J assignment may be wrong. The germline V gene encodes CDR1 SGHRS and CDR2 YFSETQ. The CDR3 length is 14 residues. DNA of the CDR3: TGCGCCAGCAGCCCACGTGGGTACTACAGTGAGCAGTACTTC. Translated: CASSPRGYYSEQYF.

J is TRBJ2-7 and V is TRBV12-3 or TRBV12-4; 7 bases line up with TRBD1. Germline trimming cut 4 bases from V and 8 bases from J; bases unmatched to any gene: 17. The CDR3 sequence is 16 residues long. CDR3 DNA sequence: TGTGCCAGCAGTTCACAGGGGACCAGCAATCAGCCCCAGCAGTACTTC. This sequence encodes CASSSQGTSNQPQQYF.

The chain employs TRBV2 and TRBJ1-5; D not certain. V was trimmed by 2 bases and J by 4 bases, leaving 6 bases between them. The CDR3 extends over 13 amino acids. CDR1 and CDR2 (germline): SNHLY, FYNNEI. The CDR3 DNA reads TGTGCCAGCAGTGAATGGGCAAATCAGCCCCAGCATTTT. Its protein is CASSEWANQPQHF.

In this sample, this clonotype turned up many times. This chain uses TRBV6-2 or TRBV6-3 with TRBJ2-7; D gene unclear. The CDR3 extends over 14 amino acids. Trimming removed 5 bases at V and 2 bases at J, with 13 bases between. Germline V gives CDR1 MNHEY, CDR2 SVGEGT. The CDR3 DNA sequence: TGTGCCAGCAGTCGAGCAGGCCTCCCCTACGAGCAGTACTTC. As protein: CASSRAGLPYEQYF.

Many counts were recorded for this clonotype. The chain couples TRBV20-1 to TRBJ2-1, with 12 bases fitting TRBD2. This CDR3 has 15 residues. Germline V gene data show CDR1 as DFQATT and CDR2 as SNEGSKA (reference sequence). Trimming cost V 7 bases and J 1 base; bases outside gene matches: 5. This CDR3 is CSVPGTSGSYNEQFF. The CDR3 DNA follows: TGCAGTGTTCCGGGGACTAGCGGGTCCTACAATGAGCAGTTCTTC.

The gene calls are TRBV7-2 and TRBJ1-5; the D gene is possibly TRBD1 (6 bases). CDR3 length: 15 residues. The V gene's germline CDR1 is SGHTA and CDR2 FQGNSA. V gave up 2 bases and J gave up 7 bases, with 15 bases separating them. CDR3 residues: CASSLTGNSEQPQHF. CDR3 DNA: TGTGCCAGCAGCTTAACAGGGAATAGCGAGCAGCCCCAGCATTTT.

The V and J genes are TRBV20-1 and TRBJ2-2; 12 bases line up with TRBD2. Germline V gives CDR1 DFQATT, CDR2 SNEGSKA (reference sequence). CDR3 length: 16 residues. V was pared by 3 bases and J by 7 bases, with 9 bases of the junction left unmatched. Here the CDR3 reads CSARGPSGRADGELFF. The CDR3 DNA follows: TGCAGTGCTAGGGGGCCTAGCGGGAGGGCGGACGGGGAGCTGTTTTTT.

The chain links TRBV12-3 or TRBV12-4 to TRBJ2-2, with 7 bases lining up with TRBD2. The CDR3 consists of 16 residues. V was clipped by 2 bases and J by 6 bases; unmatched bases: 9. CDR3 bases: TGTGCCAGCAGTTTATTGGGGGAGGGGTTCGCCGGGGAGCTGTTTTTT. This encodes CASSLLGEGFAGELFF.

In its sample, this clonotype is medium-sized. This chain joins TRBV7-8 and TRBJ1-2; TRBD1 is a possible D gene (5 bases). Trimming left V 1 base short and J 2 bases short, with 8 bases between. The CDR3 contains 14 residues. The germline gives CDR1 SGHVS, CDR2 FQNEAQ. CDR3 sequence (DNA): TGTGCCAGCAGCTTAGAGGCAGGGAACTATGGCTACACCTTC. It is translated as CASSLEAGNYGYTF.

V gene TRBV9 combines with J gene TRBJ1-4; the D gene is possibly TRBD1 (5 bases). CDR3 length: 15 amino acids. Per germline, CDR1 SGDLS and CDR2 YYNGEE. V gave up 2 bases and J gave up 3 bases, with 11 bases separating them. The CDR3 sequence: CASSVGANSNEKLFF. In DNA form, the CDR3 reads TGTGCCAGCAGCGTCGGGGCCAACTCTAATGAAAAACTGTTTTTT.

The CDR3 spells CASSPDGGTEAFF. The CDR3 DNA follows: TGCGCCAGCAGCCCGGACGGCGGCACTGAAGCTTTCTTT. V is TRBV5-1 and J is TRBJ1-1; D uncertain. The germline V and J ends were trimmed by 4 bases and 4 bases, with 11 bases remaining between them. CDR1 is SGHRS, CDR2 YFSETQ, per germline. The length of the CDR3 is 13 residues.

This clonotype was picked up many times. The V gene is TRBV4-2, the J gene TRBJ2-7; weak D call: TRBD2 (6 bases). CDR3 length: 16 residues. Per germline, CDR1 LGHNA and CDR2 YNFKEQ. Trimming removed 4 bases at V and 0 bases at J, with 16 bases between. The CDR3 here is CASSPEPGSSSYEQYF. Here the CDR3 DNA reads TGTGCCAGCAGCCCTGAACCCGGGAGCTCCTCCTACGAGCAGTACTTC.